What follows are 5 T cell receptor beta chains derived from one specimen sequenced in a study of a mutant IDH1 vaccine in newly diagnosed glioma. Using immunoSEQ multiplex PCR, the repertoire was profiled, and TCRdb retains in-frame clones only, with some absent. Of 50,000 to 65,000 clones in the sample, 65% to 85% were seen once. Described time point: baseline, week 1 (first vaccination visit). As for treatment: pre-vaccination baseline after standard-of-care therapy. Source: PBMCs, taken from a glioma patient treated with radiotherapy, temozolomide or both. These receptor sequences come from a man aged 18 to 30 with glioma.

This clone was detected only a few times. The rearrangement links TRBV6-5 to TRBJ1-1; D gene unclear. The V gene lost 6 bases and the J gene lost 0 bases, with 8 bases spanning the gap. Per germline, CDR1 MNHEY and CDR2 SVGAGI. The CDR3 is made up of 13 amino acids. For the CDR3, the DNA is TGTGCCAGCAGGGTACACCTGAACACTGAAGCTTTCTTT. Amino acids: CASRVHLNTEAFF.

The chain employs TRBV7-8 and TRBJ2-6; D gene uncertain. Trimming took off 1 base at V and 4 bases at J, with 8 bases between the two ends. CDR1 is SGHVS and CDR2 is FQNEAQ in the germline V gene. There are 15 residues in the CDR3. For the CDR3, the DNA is TGTGCCAGCAGCTTAGGCCTCTCCGGGGCCAACGTCCTGACTTTC. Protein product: CASSLGLSGANVLTF.

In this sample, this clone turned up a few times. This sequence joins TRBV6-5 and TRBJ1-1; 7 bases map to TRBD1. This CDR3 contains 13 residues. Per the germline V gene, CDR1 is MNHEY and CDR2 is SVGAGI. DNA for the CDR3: TGTGTCGTCATGGAGGGGGCTAGAACTGAAGCTTTCTTT. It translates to CVVMEGARTEAFF.

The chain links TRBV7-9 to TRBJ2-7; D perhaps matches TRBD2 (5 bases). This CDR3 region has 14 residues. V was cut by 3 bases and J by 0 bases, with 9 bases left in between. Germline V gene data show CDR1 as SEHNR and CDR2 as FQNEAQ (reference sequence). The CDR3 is CASSLAGNSYEQYF. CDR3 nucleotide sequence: TGTGCCAGCAGCTTGGCCGGGAACTCCTACGAGCAGTACTTC.

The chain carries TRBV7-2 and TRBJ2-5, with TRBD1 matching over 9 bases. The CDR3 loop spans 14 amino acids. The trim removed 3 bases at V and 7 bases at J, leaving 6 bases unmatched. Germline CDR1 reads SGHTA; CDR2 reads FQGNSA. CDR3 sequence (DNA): TGTGCCAGCAGCTTCGACAGGGGGTCGGGGACCCAGTACTTC. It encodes CASSFDRGSGTQYF.